This T cell receptor (beta chain) was identified during a study of Graves' ophthalmopathy and Graves' hyperthyroidism. Study-wide findings and caveats: Appearing in blood as well were most expanded thyroid clonotypes above 0.001 frequency. Ophthalmopathy could be told apart from stable hyperthyroidism by a 13-signature model (just under 90% sensitivity, roughly 80% specificity).

Amplifying from RNA transcripts, the study obtained TCR beta CDR3 regions. RT-PCR with HTBI primers came first, then second-round multiplex PCR. TCRdb independently ran MiXCR on the multiplex PCR reads; one entry per CDR3 protein. This table has more than 300,000 distinct CDR3 sequences, roughly 14% appearing once. V dropped 2 bases and J dropped 6 bases, with 16 bases sitting between them. In germline, CDR1 is SNHLY, CDR2 FYNNEI. This CDR3 has 15 residues. At least ten counts were recorded for this clonotype. Its antigen is not identified. V and J are TRBV2 and TRBJ1-2; D remains ambiguous. The source of this sequence is a young woman with stable Graves' hyperthyroidism. Sample: peripheral blood. The CDR3 loop reads CASSERPPFPNGYTF. As DNA, the CDR3 is TGTGCCAGCAGTGAACGACCACCTTTCCCTAATGGCTACACCTTC.